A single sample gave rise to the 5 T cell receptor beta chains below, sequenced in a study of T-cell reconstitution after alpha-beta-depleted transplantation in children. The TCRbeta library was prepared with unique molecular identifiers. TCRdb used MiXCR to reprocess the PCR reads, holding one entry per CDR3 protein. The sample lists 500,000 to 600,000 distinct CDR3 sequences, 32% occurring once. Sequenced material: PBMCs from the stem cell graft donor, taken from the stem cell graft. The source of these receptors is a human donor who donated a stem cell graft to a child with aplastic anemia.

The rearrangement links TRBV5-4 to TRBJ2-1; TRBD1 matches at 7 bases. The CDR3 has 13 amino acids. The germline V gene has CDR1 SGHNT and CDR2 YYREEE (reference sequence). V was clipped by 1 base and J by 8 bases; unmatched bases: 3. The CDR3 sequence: CASSLRGGDEQFF. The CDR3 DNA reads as TGTGCCAGCAGCTTGCGAGGGGGCGATGAGCAGTTCTTC.

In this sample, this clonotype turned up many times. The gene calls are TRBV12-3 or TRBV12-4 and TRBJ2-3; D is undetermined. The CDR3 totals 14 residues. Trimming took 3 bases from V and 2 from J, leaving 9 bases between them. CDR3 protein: CASSLRQSTDTQYF. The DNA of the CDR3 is TGTGCCAGCAGTTTGAGGCAGTCCACAGATACGCAGTATTTT.

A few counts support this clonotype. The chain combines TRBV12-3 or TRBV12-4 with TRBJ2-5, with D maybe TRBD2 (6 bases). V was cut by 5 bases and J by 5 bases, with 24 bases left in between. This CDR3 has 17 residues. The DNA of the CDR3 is TGTGCCAGCAGTGCCCAACGCGGGAAGGGCAGGGACGAGACCCAGTACTTC. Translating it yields CASSAQRGKGRDETQYF.

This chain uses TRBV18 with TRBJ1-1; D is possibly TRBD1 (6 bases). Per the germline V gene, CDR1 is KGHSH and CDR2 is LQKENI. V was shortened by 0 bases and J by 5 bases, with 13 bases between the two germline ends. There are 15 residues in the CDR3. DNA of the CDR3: TGTGCCAGCTCACCACCGGGGGGCGCAGGTACTGAAGCTTTCTTT. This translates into CASSPPGGAGTEAFF.

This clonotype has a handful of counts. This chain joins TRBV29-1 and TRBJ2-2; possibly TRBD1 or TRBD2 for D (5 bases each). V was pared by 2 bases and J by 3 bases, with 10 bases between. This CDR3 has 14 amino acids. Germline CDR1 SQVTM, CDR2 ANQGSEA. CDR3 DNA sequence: TGCAGCGTTGAAACGGGACGGTACACCGGGGAGCTGTTTTTT. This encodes CSVETGRYTGELFF.